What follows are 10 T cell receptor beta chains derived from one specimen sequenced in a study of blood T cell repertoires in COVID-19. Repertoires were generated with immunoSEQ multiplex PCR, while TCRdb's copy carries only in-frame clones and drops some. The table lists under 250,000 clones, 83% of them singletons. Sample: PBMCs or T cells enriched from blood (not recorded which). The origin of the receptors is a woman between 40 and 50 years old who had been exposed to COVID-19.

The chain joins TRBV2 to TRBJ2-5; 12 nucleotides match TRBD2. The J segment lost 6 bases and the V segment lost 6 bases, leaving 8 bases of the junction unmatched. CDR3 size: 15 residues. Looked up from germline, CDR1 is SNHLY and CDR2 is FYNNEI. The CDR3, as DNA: TGTGCCAGCAGCGCAACTAGCGGGGGGCTACAGACCCAGTACTTC. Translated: CASSATSGGLQTQYF.

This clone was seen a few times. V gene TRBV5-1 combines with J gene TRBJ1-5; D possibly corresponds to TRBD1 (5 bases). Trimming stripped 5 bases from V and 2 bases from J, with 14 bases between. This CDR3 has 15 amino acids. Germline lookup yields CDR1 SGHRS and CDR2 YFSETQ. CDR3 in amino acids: CASSIDGGGNQPQHF. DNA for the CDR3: TGCGCCAGCAGTATCGACGGGGGAGGCAATCAGCCCCAGCATTTT.

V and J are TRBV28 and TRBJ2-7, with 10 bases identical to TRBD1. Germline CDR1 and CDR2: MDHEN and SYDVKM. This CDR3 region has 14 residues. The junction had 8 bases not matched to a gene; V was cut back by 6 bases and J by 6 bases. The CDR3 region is CASSPGTGAPEQYF. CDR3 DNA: TGTGCCAGCAGCCCCGGGACAGGGGCCCCCGAGCAGTACTTC.

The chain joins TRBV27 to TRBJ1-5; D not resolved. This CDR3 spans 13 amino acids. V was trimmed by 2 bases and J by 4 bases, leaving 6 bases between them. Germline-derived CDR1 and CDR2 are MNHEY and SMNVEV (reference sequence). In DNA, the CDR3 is TGTGCCAGCAGTTTAGCCAGAAATCAGCCCCAGCATTTT. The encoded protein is CASSLARNQPQHF.

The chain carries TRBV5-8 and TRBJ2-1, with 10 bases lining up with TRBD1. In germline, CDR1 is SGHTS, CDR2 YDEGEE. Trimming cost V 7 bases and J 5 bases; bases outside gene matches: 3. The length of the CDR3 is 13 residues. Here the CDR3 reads CASGTGANNEQFF. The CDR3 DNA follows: TGTGCCAGCGGGACAGGGGCTAACAATGAGCAGTTCTTC.

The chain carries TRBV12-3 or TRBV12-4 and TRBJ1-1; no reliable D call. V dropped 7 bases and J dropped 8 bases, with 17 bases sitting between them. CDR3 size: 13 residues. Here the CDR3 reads CASTLGSGGEAFF. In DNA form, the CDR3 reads TGTGCCAGCACCTTGGGTTCGGGTGGGGAAGCTTTCTTT.

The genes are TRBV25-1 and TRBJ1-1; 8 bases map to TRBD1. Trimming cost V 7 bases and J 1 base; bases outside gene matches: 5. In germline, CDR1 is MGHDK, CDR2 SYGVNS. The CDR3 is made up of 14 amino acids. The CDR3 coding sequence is TGTGCCAGCATTAGGCAGGGGGCGAACACTGAAGCTTTCTTT. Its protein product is CASIRQGANTEAFF. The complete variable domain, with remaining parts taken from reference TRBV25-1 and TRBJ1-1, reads EADIYQTPRYLVIGTGKKITLECSQTMGHDKMYWYQQDPGMELHLIHYSYGVNSTEKGDLSSESTVSRIRTEHFPLTLESARPSHTSQYLCASIRQGANTEAFFGQGTRLTVV.

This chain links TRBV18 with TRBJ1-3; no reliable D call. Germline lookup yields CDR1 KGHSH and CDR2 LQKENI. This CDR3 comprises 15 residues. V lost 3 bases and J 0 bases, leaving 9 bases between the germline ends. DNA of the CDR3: TGTGCCAGCTCACCTGAAACAGCCTCTGGAAACACCATATATTTT. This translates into CASSPETASGNTIYF.

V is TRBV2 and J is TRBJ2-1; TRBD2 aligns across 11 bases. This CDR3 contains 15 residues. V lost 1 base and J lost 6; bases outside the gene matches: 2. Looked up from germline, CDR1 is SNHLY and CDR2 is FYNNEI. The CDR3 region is CASSEELAGANEQFF. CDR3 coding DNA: TGTGCCAGCAGTGAAGAACTAGCGGGGGCCAATGAGCAGTTCTTC.

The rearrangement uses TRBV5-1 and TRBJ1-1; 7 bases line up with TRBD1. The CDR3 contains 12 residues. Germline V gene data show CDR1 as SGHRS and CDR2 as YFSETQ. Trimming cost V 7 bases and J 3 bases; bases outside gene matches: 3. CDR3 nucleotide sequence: TGCGCCAGCCGAACAGGGGACACTGAAGCTTTCTTT. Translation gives CASRTGDTEAFF.